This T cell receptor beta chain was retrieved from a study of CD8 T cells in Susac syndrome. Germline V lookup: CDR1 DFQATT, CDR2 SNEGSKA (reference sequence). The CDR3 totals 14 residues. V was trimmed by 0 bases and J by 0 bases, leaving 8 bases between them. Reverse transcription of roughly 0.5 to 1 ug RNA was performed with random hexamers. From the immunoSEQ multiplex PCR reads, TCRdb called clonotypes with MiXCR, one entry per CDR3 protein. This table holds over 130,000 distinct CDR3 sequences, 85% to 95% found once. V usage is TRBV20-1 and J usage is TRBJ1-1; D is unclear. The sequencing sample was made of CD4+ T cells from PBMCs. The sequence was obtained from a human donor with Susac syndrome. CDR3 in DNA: TGCAGTGCTAGAGATGGCAGGATGAACACTGAAGCTTTCTTT. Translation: CSARDGRMNTEAFF.